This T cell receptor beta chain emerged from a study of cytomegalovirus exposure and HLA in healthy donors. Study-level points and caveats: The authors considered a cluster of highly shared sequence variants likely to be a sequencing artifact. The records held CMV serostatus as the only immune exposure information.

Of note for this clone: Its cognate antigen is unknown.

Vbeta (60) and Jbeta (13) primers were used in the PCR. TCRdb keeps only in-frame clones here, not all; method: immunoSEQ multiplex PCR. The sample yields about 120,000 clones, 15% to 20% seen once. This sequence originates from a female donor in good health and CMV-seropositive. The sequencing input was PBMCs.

DNA for the CDR3: TGTGCCAGCAGCCTTAGTGTAACAGGGGCCAACTCCTACGAGCAGTACTTC. It yields the protein CASSLSVTGANSYEQYF. The rearrangement uses TRBV7-2 and TRBJ2-7; TRBD1 matches at 7 bases. The CDR3 length is 17 residues. Germline V CDR1 and CDR2: SGHTA, FQGNSA. V shed 5 bases, J shed 0 bases, and the junction held 13 bases outside the gene matches.